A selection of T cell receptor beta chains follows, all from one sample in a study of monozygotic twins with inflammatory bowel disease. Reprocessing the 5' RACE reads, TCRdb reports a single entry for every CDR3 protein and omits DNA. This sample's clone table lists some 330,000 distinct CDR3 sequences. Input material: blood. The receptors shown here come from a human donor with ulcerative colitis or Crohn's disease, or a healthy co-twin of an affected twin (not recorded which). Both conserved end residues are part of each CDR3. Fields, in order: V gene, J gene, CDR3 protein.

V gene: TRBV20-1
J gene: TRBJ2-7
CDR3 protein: CSARVTGGPWYEQYF

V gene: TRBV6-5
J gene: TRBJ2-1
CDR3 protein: CASSLGQAFYNEQFF

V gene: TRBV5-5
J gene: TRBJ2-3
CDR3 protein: CASSGWFGGTDTQYF

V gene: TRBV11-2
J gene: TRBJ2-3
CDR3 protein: CASSLPADRRDTQYF

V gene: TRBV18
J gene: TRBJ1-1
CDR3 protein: CASSNSIRVNTEAFF

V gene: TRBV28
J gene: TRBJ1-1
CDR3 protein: CASRRGQMNTEAFF

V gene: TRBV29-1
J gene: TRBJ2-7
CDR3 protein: CSVAGGIVSYEQYF

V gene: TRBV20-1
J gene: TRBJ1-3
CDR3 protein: CSARDSAGLFSGNTIYF

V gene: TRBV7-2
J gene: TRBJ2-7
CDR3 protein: CASNRGPSYEQYF

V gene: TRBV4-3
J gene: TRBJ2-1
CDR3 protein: CASSQNEGHLAYNEQFF

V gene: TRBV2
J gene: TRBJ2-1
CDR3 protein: CASSRTDLYNEQFF

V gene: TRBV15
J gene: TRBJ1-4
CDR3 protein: CATSSRGGATNEKLFF

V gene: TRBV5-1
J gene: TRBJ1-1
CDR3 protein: CASSYEAVNTEAFF

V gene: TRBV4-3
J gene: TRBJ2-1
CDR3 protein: CASSQDLYNEQFF

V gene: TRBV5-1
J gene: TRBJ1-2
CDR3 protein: CASNLGGHRTGGYTF

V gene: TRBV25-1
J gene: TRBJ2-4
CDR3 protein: CASSVQQGNNIQYF

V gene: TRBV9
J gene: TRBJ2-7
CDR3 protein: CASSPRLSSYEQYF

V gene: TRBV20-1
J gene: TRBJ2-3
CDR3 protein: CSAGLPTPWDTQYF

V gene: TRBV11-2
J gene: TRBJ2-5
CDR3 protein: CASSPRGSQETQYF

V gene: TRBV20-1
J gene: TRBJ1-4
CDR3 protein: CSARDRFIGEKLFF

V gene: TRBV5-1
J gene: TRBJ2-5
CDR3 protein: CASSLVLEETQYF

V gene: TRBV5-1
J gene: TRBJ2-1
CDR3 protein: CASSLDRTSGSYNEQFF

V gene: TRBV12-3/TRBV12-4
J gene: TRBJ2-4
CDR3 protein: CASRETIAKNIQYF

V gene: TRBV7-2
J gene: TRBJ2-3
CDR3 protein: CASSSRVQGRDTQYF

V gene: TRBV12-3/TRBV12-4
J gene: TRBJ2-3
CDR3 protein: CASSSGTGGFYTSTDTQYF

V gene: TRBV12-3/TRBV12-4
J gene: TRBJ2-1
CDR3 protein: CASRLSGSGDNEQFF

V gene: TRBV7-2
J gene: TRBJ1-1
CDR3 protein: CASSPGGVNTEAFF

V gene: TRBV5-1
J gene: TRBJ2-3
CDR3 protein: CASSLVSGGPSTDTQYF

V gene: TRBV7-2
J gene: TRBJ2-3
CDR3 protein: CASRPRDRGTDTQYF

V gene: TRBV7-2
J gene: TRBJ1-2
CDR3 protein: CASSFGGTAGYTF

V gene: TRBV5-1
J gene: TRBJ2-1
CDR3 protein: CASSTTPVTEQFF

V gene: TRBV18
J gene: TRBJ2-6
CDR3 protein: CASSPRQGQSGANVLTF

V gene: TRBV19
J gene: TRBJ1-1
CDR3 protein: CASSIRGGANTEAFF

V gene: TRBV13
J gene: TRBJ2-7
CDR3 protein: CASSYDRKPYEQYF

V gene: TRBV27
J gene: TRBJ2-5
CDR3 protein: CASVRGETQYF

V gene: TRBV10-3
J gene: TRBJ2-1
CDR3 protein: CAISETGWEQFF

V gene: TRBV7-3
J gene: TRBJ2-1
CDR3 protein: CASSLRDGYNEQFF

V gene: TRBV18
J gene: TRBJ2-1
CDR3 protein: CASSPSTQGDYKFF

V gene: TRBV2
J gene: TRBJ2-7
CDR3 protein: CASSGHGYEQYF

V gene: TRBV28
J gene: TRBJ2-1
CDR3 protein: CASSLAGGRYNEQFF

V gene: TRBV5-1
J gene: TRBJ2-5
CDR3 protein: CASSTQGSGETQYF

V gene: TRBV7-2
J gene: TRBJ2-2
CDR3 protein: CASSRKDTTANTGELFF

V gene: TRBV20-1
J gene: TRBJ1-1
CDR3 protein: CSASGPPREAFF

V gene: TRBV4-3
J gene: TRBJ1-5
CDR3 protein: CASSQDLGQGNQPQHF

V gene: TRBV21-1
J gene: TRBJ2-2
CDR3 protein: CASSKEERLQRVGELFF

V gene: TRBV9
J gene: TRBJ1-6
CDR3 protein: CASSVATGDRVNSPLHF

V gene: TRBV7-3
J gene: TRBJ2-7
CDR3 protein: CASSLKGRGGSYEQYF